Below are 12 T cell receptor beta chains sequenced from a single sample in a study of post-analysis software for immune sequencing data (dated by TCRdb to the mid-2010s). Study-wide conclusions, independent of this receptor: Roughly 5 TRBV segments, including TRBV5-6, TRBV5-1 and TRBV20-1, were significantly more frequent in patients than controls.

Antigens of these TCRs are unknown. The library was produced with PCR. Sequencer: Illumina HiSeq 2500. Unique molecular identifiers were incorporated into TCR beta cDNA libraries to reduce PCR and sequencing biases. TCRdb reprocessing: public reads trimmed at Q25 with fastp, clones called with MiXCR, in-frame beta chains kept. Under each unique CDR3 protein, matching rows form one entry showing the most common genes and DNA. The sample profile shows about 820,000 distinct CDR3 sequences; roughly half of them were found once. The ten largest clones add up to 4.6% of the sample. Sequencing was performed on blood. The source is a girl aged 10 to 17 with multiple sclerosis.

The table lists this clonotype with a few counts. This rearrangement joins TRBV3-1 to TRBJ2-1; no clear D gene. This CDR3 has 14 amino acids. The germline V gene encodes CDR1 LGHDT and CDR2 YNNKEL (reference sequence). V gave up 3 bases and J gave up 6 bases, with 12 bases separating them. The DNA of the CDR3 is TGTGCCAGCAGCCAGGGCCTAGTGGGCAATGAGCAGTTCTTC. Protein: CASSQGLVGNEQFF.

The chain couples TRBV2 to TRBJ1-2; tentative D call: TRBD1 (5 bases). Germline-derived CDR1 and CDR2 are SNHLY and FYNNEI. Between the trimmed V and J ends, which lost 3 bases and 7 bases, there was a span of 12 bases. This CDR3 is 13 amino acids long. CDR3 in DNA: TGTGCCAGCAGTGAGGCCCGGGGGGGTGGCTACACCTTC. Translated, it gives CASSEARGGGYTF.

The chain is built from TRBV28 and TRBJ2-3; tentative D call: TRBD2 (6 bases). The CDR3 extends over 16 amino acids. Germline V lookup: CDR1 MDHEN, CDR2 SYDVKM. With 6 bases removed from V and 5 bases from J, the gap between germline ends came to 21 bases. DNA of the CDR3: TGTGCCAGCAGCCCGATCCGGGACTCCGAGGTAGATACGCAGTATTTT. Its protein product is CASSPIRDSEVDTQYF.

This sequence joins TRBV7-3 and TRBJ2-7, with 8 bases fitting TRBD1. Germline CDR1 and CDR2: SGHTA and FQGTGA. The trim removed 4 bases at V and 3 bases at J, leaving 8 bases unmatched. This CDR3 spans 15 amino acids. In nucleotides, the CDR3 is TGTGCCAGCAGCTCCTACGGACAGGGATGCTACGAGCAGTACTTC. It translates to CASSSYGQGCYEQYF.

This clonotype appeared a few times. V is TRBV12-3 or TRBV12-4 and J is TRBJ2-7; 10 nucleotides line up with TRBD1. CDR3 size: 14 residues. V was pared by 5 bases and J by 4 bases, with 5 bases of the junction left unmatched. Here the CDR3 reads CASSVGTGEYEQYF. In DNA form, the CDR3 reads TGTGCCAGCAGTGTCGGGACAGGGGAGTACGAGCAGTACTTC.

The table lists this clonotype with a count of one. The gene calls are TRBV20-1 and TRBJ2-3, with TRBD2 as a possible D gene (7 bases). The V and J ends lost 5 bases and 5 bases respectively, with 23 bases between them. The CDR3 is 16 residues long. The germline gives CDR1 DFQATT, CDR2 SNEGSKA (reference sequence). This CDR3 reads CSAGGGGASRRDTQYF. In DNA form, the CDR3 reads TGCAGTGCTGGAGGGGGAGGGGCTAGCCGGCGAGATACGCAGTATTTT.

The chain carries TRBV7-2 and TRBJ2-4; D call uncertain. V lost 2 bases and J lost 1, with 9 bases in between. The CDR3 contains 15 residues. From germline, CDR1 is SGHTA and CDR2 FQGNSA. The CDR3 sequence is CASSLYLGAKNIQYF. In nucleotides, the CDR3 is TGTGCCAGCAGCTTATATCTGGGGGCCAAAAACATTCAGTACTTC.

This clonotype showed up just a few times. The rearrangement uses TRBV5-8 and TRBJ2-7; 7 nucleotides align to TRBD1. This CDR3 has 15 amino acids. From germline, CDR1 is SGHTS and CDR2 YDEGEE. V shed 1 base, J shed 0 bases, and the junction held 4 bases outside the gene matches. CDR3: CASSLSDRNSYEQYF. The DNA for the CDR3 is TGTGCCAGCAGCTTGTCGGACAGGAACTCCTACGAGCAGTACTTC.

This chain links TRBV6-5 with TRBJ1-6; D gene ambiguous. The germline V and J ends were trimmed by 2 bases and 4 bases, with 12 bases remaining between them. Germline CDR1 is MNHEY and CDR2 is SVGAGI. The CDR3 extends over 16 amino acids. CDR3 DNA sequence: TGTGCCAGCAGTTACGACGCAGGAAATTATAATTCACCCCTCCACTTT. The encoded protein is CASSYDAGNYNSPLHF.

The chain carries TRBV20-1 and TRBJ2-4; D is tentatively TRBD1 or TRBD2 (5 bases each). The J call may not be correct, given that the DNA end is closer to TRBJ2-7. The CDR3 length is 16 residues. Looked up from germline, CDR1 is DFQATT and CDR2 is SNEGSKA (reference sequence). The CDR3, as DNA: TGCAGTGCCTCCAGATTTGACAGCGGACCAAGGGGCGAGCAGTACTTC. This encodes CSASRFDSGPRGEQYF.

The chain is built from TRBV15 and TRBJ2-5, with unresolved D. V lost 6 bases, J lost 1 base, and 6 bases lay in between. Germline assignment: CDR1 LNHNV and CDR2 YYDKDF (reference sequence). This CDR3 spans 12 amino acids. The CDR3: CATRMSQETQYF. The CDR3 DNA is TGTGCCACCAGAATGTCCCAAGAGACCCAGTACTTC. Together with reference TRBV15 and TRBJ2-5, the CDR3 gives the full variable domain: DAMVIQNPRYQVTQFGKPVTLSCSQTLNHNVMYWYQQKSSQAPKLLFHYYDKDFNNEADTPDNFQSRRPNTSFCFLDIRSPGLGDTAMYLCATRMSQETQYFGPGTRLLVL.

V usage is TRBV29-1 and J usage is TRBJ2-1; 8 bases map to TRBD1. The CDR3 is 15 amino acids. V was clipped by 7 bases and J by 2 bases; unmatched bases: 10. Germline V gene lookup returns CDR1 SQVTM and CDR2 ANQGSEA. The CDR3: CSGTGYPLTYNEQFF. The CDR3 DNA follows: TGCAGCGGGACAGGGTATCCCCTTACCTACAATGAGCAGTTCTTC.